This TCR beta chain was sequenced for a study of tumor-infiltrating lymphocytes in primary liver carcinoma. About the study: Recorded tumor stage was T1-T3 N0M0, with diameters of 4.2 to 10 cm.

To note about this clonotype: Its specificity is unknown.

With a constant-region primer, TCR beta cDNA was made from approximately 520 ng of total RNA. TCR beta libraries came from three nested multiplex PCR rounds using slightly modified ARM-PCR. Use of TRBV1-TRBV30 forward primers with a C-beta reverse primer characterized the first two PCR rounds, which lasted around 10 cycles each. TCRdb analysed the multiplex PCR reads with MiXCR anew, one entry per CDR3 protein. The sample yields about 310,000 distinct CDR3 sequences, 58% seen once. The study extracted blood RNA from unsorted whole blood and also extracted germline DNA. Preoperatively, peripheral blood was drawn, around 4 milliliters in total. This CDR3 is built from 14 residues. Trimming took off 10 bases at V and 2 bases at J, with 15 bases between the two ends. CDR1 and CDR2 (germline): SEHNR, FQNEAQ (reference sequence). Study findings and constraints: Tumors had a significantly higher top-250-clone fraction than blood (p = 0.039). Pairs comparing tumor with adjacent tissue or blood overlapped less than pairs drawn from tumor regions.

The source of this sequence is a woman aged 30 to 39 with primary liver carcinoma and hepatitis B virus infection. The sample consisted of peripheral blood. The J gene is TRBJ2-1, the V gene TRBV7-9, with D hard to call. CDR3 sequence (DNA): TGTGCCACCTCACTTGGTTCGCCCTACAATGAGCAGTTCTTC. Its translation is CATSLGSPYNEQFF.